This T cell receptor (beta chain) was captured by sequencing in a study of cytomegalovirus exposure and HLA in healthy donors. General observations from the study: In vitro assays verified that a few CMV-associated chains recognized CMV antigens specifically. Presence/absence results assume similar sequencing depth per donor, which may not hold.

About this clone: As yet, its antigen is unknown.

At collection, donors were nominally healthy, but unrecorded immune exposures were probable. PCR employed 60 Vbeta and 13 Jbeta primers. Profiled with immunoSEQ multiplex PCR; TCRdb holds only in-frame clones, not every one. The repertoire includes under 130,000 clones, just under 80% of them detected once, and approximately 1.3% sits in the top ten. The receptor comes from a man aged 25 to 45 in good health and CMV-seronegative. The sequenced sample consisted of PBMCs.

CDR3 in DNA: TGTGCCAGCAGCTTGGTCAGGGATGAGCAGTTCTTC. Translated, it gives CASSLVRDEQFF. The V call is TRBV5-6, the J call TRBJ2-1; the D gene is possibly TRBD1 (5 bases). The CDR3 covers 12 residues. The V and J ends lost 0 bases and 8 bases respectively, with 6 bases between them. Germline V gives CDR1 SGHDT, CDR2 YYEEEE.